This TCR beta chain comes out of a study of T cells after yellow fever vaccination. Study background: A sort based on CD3, CD45RA, CCR7 and CD95 yielded the EM, EMRA, CM and Tscm memory subsets. Study-wide results and caveats: Peaking on day 5 versus 15, the secondary response was faster but weaker. Primary-vaccination clones mostly resurfaced post-booster (about 96% CD4, around 88% CD8).

This clonotype was seen ten or more times. Each CDR3 protein is one row after TCRdb ran MiXCR on the 5' RACE reads. Of around 26,000 distinct CDR3 sequences in the sample, roughly 3.3% were seen once. The V and J ends lost 8 bases and 7 bases respectively, with 18 bases between them. The CDR3 extends over 13 amino acids. In germline, CDR1 is DFQATT, CDR2 SNEGSKA (reference sequence). The rearrangement links TRBV20-1 to TRBJ2-1; D unresolved. The clonotype comes from a man aged 18-30 years who received the YFV17D yellow fever vaccine. Sequencing was performed on PBMCs, either bulk or a sorted T-cell subset (CD4+, CD8+, memory, or dextramer-sorted; not recorded which), taken approximately 40 days after the first yellow fever vaccination. The CDR3 DNA reads as TGCAGTCGCCCACTGATGGGAACAAATGAGCAGTTCTTC. Protein sequence: CSRPLMGTNEQFF.